This T cell receptor beta chain stems from a study of blood T cell repertoires in COVID-19. Across the study: Samples came from the United States, Italy and Spain, spanning acute and convalescent COVID-19. From T cells, B-cell-depleted T cells, or PBMCs came the material, which was cDNA or gDNA.

This clone was found once. Clones were read by immunoSEQ multiplex PCR, and TCRdb kept only the in-frame ones, dropping some. The table shows some 210,000 clones, with around 90% occurring only once. The specimen sequenced was peripheral blood. The receptor comes from a man between 60 and 75 years old who had recovered from COVID-19.

In nucleotides, the CDR3 is TGTGCCAGCAGCTTAAATCAGGGTCCCTACGAGCAGTACTTC. It translates to CASSLNQGPYEQYF. The J gene is TRBJ2-7, the V gene TRBV7-2; tentative D call: TRBD1 (5 bases). This CDR3 comprises 14 residues. Germline V gives CDR1 SGHTA, CDR2 FQGNSA. Trimming removed 2 bases at V and 2 bases at J, with 10 bases between.